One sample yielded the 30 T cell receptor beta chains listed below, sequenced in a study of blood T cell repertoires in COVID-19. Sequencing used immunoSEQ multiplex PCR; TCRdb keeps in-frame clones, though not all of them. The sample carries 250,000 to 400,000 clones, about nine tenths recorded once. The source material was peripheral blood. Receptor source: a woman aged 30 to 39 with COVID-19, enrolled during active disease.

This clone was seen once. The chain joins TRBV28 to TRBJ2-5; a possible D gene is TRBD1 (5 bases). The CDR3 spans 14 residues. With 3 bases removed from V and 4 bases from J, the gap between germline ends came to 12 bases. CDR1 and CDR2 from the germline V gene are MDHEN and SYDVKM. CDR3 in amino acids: CASSFPDMGETQYF. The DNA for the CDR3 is TGTGCCAGCAGTTTCCCGGACATGGGAGAGACCCAGTACTTC.

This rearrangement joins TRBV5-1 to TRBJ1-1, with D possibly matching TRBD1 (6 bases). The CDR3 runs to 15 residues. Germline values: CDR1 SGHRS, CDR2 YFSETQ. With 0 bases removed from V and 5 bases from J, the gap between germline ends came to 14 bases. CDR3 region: CASSLEGQRGTEAFF. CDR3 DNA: TGCGCCAGCAGCTTGGAAGGACAGCGAGGGACTGAAGCTTTCTTT.

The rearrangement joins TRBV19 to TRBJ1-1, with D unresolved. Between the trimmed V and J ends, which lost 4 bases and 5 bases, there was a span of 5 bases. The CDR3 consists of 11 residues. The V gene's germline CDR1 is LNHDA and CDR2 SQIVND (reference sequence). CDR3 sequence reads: CASSTLTEAFF. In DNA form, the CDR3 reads TGTGCCAGTAGTACCCTTACTGAAGCTTTCTTT.

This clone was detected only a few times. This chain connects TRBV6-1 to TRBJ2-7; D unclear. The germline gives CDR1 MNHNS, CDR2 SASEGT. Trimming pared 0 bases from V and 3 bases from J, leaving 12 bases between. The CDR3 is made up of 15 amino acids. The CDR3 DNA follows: TGTGCCAGCAGTGAAGCGCTTCTGGAGTACTACGAGCAGTACGTC. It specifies CASSEALLEYYEQYV.

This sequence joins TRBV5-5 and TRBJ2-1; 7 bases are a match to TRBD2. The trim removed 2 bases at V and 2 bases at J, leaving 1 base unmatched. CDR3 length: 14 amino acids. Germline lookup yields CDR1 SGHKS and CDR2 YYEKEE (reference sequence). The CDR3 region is CASSLGLAYNEQFF. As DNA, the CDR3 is TGTGCCAGCAGCTTAGGACTAGCCTACAATGAGCAGTTCTTC.

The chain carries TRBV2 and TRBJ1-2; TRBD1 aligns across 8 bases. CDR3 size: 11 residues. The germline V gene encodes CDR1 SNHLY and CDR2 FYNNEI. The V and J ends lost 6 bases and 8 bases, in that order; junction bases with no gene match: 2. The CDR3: CASRQGAGYTF. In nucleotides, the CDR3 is TGTGCCAGCAGGCAGGGGGCCGGCTACACCTTC.

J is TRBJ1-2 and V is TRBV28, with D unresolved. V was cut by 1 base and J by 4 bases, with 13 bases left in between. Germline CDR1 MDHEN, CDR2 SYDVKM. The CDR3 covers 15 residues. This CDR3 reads CASSLLDRSGYGYTF. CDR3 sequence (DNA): TGTGCCAGCAGTTTATTAGACCGATCGGGCTATGGCTACACCTTC.

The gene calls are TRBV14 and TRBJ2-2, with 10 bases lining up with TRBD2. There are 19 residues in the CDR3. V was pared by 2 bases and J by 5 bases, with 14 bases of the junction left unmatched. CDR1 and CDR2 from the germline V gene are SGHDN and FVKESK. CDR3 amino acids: CASSQRPGLARASTGELFF. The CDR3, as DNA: TGTGCCAGCAGCCAACGGCCGGGACTAGCGAGGGCCTCGACCGGGGAGCTGTTTTTT.

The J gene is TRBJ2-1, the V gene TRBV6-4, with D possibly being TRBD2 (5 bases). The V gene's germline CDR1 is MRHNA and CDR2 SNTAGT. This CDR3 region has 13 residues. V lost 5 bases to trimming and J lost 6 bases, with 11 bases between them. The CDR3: CASSLDGINEQFF. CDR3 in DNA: TGTGCCAGCAGTTTGGACGGGATCAATGAGCAGTTCTTC.

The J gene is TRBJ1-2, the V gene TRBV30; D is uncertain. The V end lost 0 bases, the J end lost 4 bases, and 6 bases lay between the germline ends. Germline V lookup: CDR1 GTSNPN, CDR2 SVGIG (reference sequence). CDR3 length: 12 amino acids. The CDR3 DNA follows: TGTGCCTGGAGTGTCTATAGCTATGGCTACACCTTC. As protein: CAWSVYSYGYTF. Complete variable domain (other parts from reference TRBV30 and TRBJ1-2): SQTIHQWPATLVQPVGSPLSLECTVEGTSNPNLYWYRQAAGRGLQLLFYSVGIGQISSEVPQNLSASRPQDRQFILSSKKLLLSDSGFYLCAWSVYSYGYTFGSGTRLTVV.

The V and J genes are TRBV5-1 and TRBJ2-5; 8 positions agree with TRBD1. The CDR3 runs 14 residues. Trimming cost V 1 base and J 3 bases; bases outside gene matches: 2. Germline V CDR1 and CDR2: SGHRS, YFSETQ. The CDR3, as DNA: TGCGCCAGCAGCTTGTCAGGGGGCGAAGAGACCCAGTACTTC. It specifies CASSLSGGEETQYF.

CDR3 amino acids: CASSPILQGATDNEQFF. The CDR3 coding sequence is TGTGCCAGCTCACCTATCCTGCAGGGCGCGACAGACAATGAGCAGTTCTTC. The chain uses TRBV18 and TRBJ2-1, with D possibly TRBD1 on 5 matching bases. V was clipped by 3 bases and J by 5 bases, with 20 bases between them. The germline gives CDR1 KGHSH, CDR2 LQKENI. The CDR3 contains 17 residues.

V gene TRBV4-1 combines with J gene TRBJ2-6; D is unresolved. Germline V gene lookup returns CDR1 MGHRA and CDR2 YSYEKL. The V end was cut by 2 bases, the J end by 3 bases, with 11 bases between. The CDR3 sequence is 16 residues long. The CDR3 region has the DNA TGCGCCAGCAGCCAATCAACATATGGTGGGGCCAACGTCCTGACTTTC. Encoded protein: CASSQSTYGGANVLTF.

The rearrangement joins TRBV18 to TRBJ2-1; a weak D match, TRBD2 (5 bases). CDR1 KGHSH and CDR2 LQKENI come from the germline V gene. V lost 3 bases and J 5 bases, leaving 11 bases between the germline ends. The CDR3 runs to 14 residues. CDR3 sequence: CASSPRAEHNEQFF. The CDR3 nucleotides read TGTGCCAGCTCACCGCGAGCGGAACACAATGAGCAGTTCTTC.

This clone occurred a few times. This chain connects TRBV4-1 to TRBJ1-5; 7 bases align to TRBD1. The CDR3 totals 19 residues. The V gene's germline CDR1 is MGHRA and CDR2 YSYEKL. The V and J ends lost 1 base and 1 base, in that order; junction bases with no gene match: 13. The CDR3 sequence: CASSQGVQGGVRSNQPQHF. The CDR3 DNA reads TGCGCCAGCAGCCAAGGGGTGCAAGGGGGCGTTCGGAGCAATCAGCCCCAGCATTTT.

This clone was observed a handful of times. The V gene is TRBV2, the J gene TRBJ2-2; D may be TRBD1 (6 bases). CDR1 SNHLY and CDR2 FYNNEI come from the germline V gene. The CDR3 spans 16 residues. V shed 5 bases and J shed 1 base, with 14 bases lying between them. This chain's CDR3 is CASSQDSLQNTGELFF. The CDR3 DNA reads TGTGCCAGCAGTCAGGACAGCCTCCAGAACACCGGGGAGCTGTTTTTT.

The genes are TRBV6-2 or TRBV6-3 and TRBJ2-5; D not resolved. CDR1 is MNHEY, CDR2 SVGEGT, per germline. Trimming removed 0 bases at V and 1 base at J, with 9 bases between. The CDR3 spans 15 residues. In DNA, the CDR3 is TGTGCCAGCAGTTACTCGATCCGGGTCCAAGAGACCCAGTACTTC. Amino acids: CASSYSIRVQETQYF.

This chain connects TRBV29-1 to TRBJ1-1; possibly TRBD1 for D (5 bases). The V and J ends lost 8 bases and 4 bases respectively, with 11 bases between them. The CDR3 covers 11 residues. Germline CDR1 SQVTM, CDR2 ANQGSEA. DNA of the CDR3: TGCAGCTCCCGGGGGGGCACTGAAGCTTTCTTT. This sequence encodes CSSRGGTEAFF.

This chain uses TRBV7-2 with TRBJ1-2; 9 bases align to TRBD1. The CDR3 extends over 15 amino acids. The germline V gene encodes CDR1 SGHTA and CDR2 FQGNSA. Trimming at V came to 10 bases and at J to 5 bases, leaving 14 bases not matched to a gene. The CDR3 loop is CATLGGQGSQYGYTF. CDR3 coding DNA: TGTGCCACCCTTGGGGGACAGGGTTCGCAGTATGGCTACACCTTC.

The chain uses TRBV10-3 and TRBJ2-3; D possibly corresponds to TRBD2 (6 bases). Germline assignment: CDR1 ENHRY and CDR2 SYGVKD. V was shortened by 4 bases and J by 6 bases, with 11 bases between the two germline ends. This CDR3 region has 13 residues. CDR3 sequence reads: CAISGGTADTQYF. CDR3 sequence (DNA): TGTGCCATCAGTGGAGGGACTGCGGATACGCAGTATTTT.

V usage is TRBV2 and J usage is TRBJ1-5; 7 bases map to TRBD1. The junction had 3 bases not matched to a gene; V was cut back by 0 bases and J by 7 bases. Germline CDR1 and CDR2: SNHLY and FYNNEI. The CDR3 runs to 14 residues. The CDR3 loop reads CASSEADRAQPQHF. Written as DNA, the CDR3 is TGTGCCAGCAGTGAAGCTGACAGGGCGCAGCCCCAGCATTTT. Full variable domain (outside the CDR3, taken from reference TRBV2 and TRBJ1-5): EPEVTQTPSHQVTQMGQEVILRCVPISNHLYFYWYRQILGQKVEFLVSFYNNEISEKSEIFDDQFSVERPDGSNFTLKIRSTKLEDSAMYFCASSEADRAQPQHFGDGTRLSIL.

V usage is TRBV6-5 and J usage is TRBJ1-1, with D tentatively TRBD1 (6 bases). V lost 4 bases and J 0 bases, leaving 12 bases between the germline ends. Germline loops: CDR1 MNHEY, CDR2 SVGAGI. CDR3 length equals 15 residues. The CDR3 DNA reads TGTGCCAGCAGTTCGAAACAGGGCTTGAACACTGAAGCTTTCTTT. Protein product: CASSSKQGLNTEAFF.

The CDR3 DNA reads TGTGCCACCAGCAGGGGCCACAGGGGACTCGATGAAAAACTGTTTTTT. Translation gives CATSRGHRGLDEKLFF. The chain recombines TRBV15 with TRBJ1-4; 7 nucleotides align to TRBD1. The CDR3 runs to 16 residues. Germline V gene lookup returns CDR1 LNHNV and CDR2 YYDKDF (reference sequence). The trim removed 3 bases at V and 6 bases at J, leaving 10 bases unmatched.

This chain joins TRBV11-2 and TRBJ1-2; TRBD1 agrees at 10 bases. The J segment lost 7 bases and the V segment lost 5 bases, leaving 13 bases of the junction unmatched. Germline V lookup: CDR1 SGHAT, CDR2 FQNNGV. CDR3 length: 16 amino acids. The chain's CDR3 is CASSPGTGVLRAGYTF. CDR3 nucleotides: TGTGCCAGCAGCCCCGGGACAGGGGTTCTCCGGGCTGGCTACACCTTC.

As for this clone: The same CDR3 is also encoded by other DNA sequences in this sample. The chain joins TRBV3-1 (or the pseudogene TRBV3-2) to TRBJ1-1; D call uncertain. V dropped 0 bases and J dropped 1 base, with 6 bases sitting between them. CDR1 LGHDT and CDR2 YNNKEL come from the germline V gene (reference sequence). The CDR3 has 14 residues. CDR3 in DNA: TGTGCCAGCAGCCAAGAAGCGGGGAACACTGAAGCTTTCTTT. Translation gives CASSQEAGNTEAFF.

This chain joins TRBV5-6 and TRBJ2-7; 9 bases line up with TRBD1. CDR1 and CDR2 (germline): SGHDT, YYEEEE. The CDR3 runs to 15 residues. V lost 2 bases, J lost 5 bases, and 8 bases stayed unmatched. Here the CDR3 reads CASSLPGQGSNEQYF. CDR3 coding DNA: TGTGCCAGCAGCTTACCGGGACAGGGATCGAACGAGCAGTACTTC.

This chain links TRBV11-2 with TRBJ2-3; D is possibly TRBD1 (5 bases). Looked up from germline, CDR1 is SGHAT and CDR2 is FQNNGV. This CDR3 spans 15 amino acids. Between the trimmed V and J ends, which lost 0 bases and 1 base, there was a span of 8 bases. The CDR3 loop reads CASSLEDTRTDTQYF. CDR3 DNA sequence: TGTGCCAGCAGCTTAGAGGACACCCGCACAGATACGCAGTATTTT.

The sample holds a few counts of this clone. The CDR3: CASSYGAGYTIYF. The DNA of the CDR3 is TGTGCCAGCAGTTACGGTGCGGGTTACACCATATATTTT. The genes are TRBV6-5 and TRBJ1-3; D not resolved. The germline gives CDR1 MNHEY, CDR2 SVGAGI. V lost 2 bases and J lost 8, with 10 bases in between. The CDR3 extends over 13 amino acids.

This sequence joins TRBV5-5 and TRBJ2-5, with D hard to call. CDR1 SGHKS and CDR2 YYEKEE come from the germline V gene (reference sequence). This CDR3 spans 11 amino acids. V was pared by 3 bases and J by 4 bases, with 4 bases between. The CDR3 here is CASSSIETQYF. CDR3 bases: TGTGCCAGCAGCTCTATAGAGACCCAGTACTTC.

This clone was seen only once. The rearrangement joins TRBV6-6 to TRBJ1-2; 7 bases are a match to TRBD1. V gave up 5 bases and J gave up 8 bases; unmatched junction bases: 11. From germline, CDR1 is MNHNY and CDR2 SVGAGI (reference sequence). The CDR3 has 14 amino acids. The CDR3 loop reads CASSPPTGRLGYTF. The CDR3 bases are TGTGCCAGCAGTCCCCCGACAGGGAGGTTGGGCTACACCTTC.